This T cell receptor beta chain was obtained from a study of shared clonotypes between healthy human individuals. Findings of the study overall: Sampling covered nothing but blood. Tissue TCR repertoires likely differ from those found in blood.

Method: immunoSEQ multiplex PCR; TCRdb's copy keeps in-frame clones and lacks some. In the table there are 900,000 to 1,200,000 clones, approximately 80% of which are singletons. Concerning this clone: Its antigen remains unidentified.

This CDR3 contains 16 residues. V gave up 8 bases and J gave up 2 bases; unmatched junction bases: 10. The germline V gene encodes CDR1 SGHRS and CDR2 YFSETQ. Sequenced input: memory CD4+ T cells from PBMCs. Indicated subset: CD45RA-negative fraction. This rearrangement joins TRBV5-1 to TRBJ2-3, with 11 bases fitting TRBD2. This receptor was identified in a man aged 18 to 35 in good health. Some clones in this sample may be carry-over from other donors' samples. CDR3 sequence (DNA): TGCGCCAGTAACCTTGGGACTAGCGGATACACAGATACGCAGTATTTT. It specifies CASNLGTSGYTDTQYF.